The source of this TCR beta chain is a study of shared clonotypes between healthy human individuals. Study as a whole: Sampling drew on donors who were a couple of women and three men aged 18 to 49.

The CDR3 sequence is 18 residues long. J gave up 0 bases and V 5 bases, and 14 bases lay outside the gene matches. Germline CDR1 and CDR2: MNHEY and SMNVEV (reference sequence). The protocol was immunoSEQ multiplex PCR, while the TCRdb copy is restricted to in-frame clones and leaves out a portion. This sample has roughly 700,000 clones; 90% occur once, and the top ten carry 34%. Combining CD45RO+ cells with CCR7-negative CD45RA+ TemRA cells gave CD8 memory. Study-wide results and caveats: Among the subsets, naive ones generally showed larger estimated richness than memory ones. With few donors, the genetic and exposure-history diversity represented was limited.

This clone was observed once. The antigen remains unidentified. Sequencing input: memory CD8+ T cells from PBMCs. The subset was: CD45RO+ cells pooled with CCR7-negative TemRA cells. This chain links TRBV27 with TRBJ2-3, with 7 positions matching TRBD2. The TCR was taken from a man younger than 35 in good health. Some clones in this sample may be carry-over from other donors' samples. The CDR3 DNA reads as TGTGCCAGCAGTCCTACCTCGGTGGCTAGCGGTAGCACAGATACGCAGTATTTT. This sequence encodes CASSPTSVASGSTDTQYF.